This T cell receptor (beta chain) was identified during a study of T cells in Graves' hyperthyroidism and ophthalmopathy. The source material, RNA transcripts, was used to amplify TCR beta CDR3 regions. HTBI primers were the set used in a first-round RT-PCR of the TCR CDR3. Each CDR3 protein gets one entry after TCRdb re-called the multiplex PCR reads with MiXCR. The repertoire includes about 640,000 distinct CDR3 sequences, under 25% of them detected once, and more than 30% sits in the top ten. V was shortened by 7 bases and J by 4 bases, with 14 bases between the two germline ends. This CDR3 contains 14 residues. CDR1 is SNHLY and CDR2 is FYNNEI in the germline V gene.

Sequencing was performed on blood. The genes are TRBV2 and TRBJ1-5; TRBD1 might be the D (5 bases). The source is a man aged 25-45 years with Graves' ophthalmopathy. CDR3 protein: CASTEGVLNQPQHF. CDR3 coding DNA: TGTGCCAGCACCGAAGGGGTATTGAATCAGCCCCAGCATTTT.